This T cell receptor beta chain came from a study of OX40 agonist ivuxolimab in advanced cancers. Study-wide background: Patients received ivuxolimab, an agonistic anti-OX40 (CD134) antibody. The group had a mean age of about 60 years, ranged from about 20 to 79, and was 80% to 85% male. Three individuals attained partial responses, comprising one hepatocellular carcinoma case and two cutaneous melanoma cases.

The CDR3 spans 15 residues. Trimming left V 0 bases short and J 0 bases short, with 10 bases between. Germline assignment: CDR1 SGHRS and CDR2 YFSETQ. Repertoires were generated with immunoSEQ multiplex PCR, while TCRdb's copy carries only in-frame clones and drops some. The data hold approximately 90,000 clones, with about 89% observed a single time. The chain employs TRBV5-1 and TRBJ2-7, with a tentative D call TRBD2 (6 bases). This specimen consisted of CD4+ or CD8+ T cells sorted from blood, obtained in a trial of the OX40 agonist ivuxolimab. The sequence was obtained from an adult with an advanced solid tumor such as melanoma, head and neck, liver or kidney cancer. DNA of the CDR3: TGCGCCAGCAGCTTGGCCCCGGGGGACTCCTACGAGCAGTACTTC. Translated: CASSLAPGDSYEQYF.